These 32 T cell receptor beta chains came from one sample sequenced in a study of blood T cell repertoires in COVID-19. Here immunoSEQ multiplex PCR was the method, and the copy in TCRdb shows in-frame clones only, minus some. The sample shows 100,000 to 150,000 clones, about 91% of them seen only once. Sequenced material: peripheral blood. These TCRs come from a man over 45 with acute or convalescent COVID-19.

The chain combines TRBV9 with TRBJ2-2; 8 nucleotides align to TRBD1. The CDR3 sequence is 14 residues long. V lost 4 bases, J lost 7 bases, and 6 bases stayed unmatched. Germline lookup yields CDR1 SGDLS and CDR2 YYNGEE. The CDR3 is CASSPGGRVGELFF. The CDR3 bases are TGTGCCAGCAGCCCAGGGGGCAGGGTCGGGGAGCTGTTTTTT.

V is TRBV10-2 and J is TRBJ2-5; D remains unclear. V dropped 4 bases and J dropped 0 bases, with 3 bases sitting between them. The CDR3 covers 12 residues. Germline lookup yields CDR1 WSHSY and CDR2 SAAADI. The CDR3 DNA reads TGCGCCAGCAGTGTTAACCAAGAGACCCAGTACTTC. This sequence encodes CASSVNQETQYF.

This chain uses TRBV15 with TRBJ2-4, with unresolved D. CDR1 LNHNV and CDR2 YYDKDF come from the germline V gene (reference sequence). V was clipped by 4 bases and J by 7 bases, with 8 bases between them. The CDR3 contains 12 residues. The chain's CDR3 is CATSTSLNIQYF. DNA of the CDR3: TGTGCCACCAGCACTTCGTTGAACATTCAGTACTTC.

This sequence joins TRBV19 and TRBJ2-1; a possible D gene is TRBD1 (6 bases). Trimming left V 8 bases short and J 8 bases short, with 28 bases between. The CDR3 length is 17 residues. The germline V gene encodes CDR1 LNHDA and CDR2 SQIVND (reference sequence). CDR3 in amino acids: CASPIPPGQLLRDEQFF. In DNA form, the CDR3 reads TGTGCCAGTCCTATACCCCCGGGACAACTTCTCCGGGATGAGCAGTTCTTC.

The J gene is TRBJ1-1, the V gene TRBV5-1; D perhaps matches TRBD1 (5 bases). Germline V gene lookup returns CDR1 SGHRS and CDR2 YFSETQ. Trimming cost V 5 bases and J 1 base, with 9 bases left between them. This CDR3 comprises 13 residues. The CDR3 sequence: CASRPTGNTEAFF. The CDR3 DNA follows: TGCGCCAGCAGACCCACAGGGAACACTGAAGCTTTCTTT. Drawing the rest from reference TRBV5-1 and TRBJ1-1, the complete variable domain is KAGVTQTPRYLIKTRGQQVTLSCSPISGHRSVSWYQQTPGQGLQFLFEYFSETQRNKGNFPGRFSGRQFSNSRSEMNVSTLELGDSALYLCASRPTGNTEAFFGQGTRLTVV.

CDR3 loop: CASSLGRGNTEAFF. CDR3 nucleotides: TGTGCCAGCAGCTTAGGGCGGGGGAACACTGAAGCTTTCTTT. The genes are TRBV7-2 and TRBJ1-1; D is unclear. The V end lost 1 base, the J end lost 1 base, and 7 bases lay between the germline ends. Germline V lookup: CDR1 SGHTA, CDR2 FQGNSA. The CDR3 runs to 14 residues.

The V gene is TRBV28, the J gene TRBJ1-5; 8 bases line up with TRBD1. The CDR3 is 16 residues long. V dropped 7 bases and J dropped 3; count of bases not matched to a gene: 11. The V gene's germline CDR1 is MDHEN and CDR2 SYDVKM. DNA for the CDR3: TGTGCCAGCAATGCCCTTAACAGGGGGTACAATCAGCCCCAGCATTTT. Translation: CASNALNRGYNQPQHF.

The CDR3 DNA is TGTGCCAGCAGCCCCTGGACAGGTGGTCAGCCCCAGCATTTT. This translates into CASSPWTGGQPQHF. The gene calls are TRBV3-1 (or the pseudogene TRBV3-2) and TRBJ1-5; 7 bases fit TRBD1. CDR1 LGHDT and CDR2 YNNKEL come from the germline V gene (reference sequence). The CDR3 is 14 amino acids. V lost 4 bases to trimming and J lost 6 bases; unmatched junction nucleotides: 6.

V usage is TRBV18 and J usage is TRBJ2-7; 7 bases match TRBD1. This CDR3 comprises 16 residues. With 6 bases clipped from V and 4 bases from J, the junction kept 15 bases outside the gene matches. Germline V lookup: CDR1 KGHSH, CDR2 LQKENI. CDR3 DNA sequence: TGTGCCAGCTCCCTTAAATTCCGGGACAGTTCGTACGAGCAGTACTTC. Protein product: CASSLKFRDSSYEQYF.

This chain connects TRBV29-1 to TRBJ1-2; 10 nucleotides match TRBD1. The CDR3 spans 13 residues. Per the germline V gene, CDR1 is SQVTM and CDR2 is ANQGSEA. The junction had 2 bases not matched to a gene; V was cut back by 6 bases and J by 1 base. CDR3 protein: CSVGTGVNYGYTF. In nucleotides, the CDR3 is TGCAGCGTCGGGACAGGGGTTAACTATGGCTACACCTTC.

The chain uses TRBV7-2 and TRBJ2-2; 11 bases agree with TRBD2. Germline V gene data show CDR1 as SGHTA and CDR2 as FQGNSA. The CDR3 covers 13 residues. The V segment lost 8 bases and the J segment 13 bases; nucleotides outside the gene matches: 9. The CDR3 coding sequence is TGTGCCAGCTCCGGACTAGCGGGCCACCGGCTGTTTTTT. It codes for CASSGLAGHRLFF.

The J gene is TRBJ2-3, the V gene TRBV10-3, with D possibly TRBD2 on 7 matching bases. Germline V CDR1 and CDR2: ENHRY, SYGVKD. The CDR3 has 15 residues. Trimming left V 6 bases short and J 0 bases short, with 13 bases between. The CDR3 nucleotides read TGTGCCATCAGCGCGGGGGCACCCAGCACAGATACGCAGTATTTT. Protein sequence: CAISAGAPSTDTQYF.

This clone was observed once. V and J are TRBV11-2 and TRBJ1-4; 7 positions agree with TRBD1. Trimming took 5 bases from V and 0 from J; bases not matched to a gene: 6. CDR1 and CDR2 from the germline V gene are SGHAT and FQNNGV. This CDR3 spans 16 amino acids. The CDR3 reads CASSPGQLTTNEKLFF. The DNA of the CDR3 is TGTGCCAGCAGCCCGGGACAGCTTACAACTAATGAAAAACTGTTTTTT.

The chain uses TRBV11-2 and TRBJ2-5, with 7 bases lining up with TRBD1. The V segment lost 5 bases and the J segment 10 bases; nucleotides outside the gene matches: 13. This CDR3 is 14 amino acids long. Germline CDR1 SGHAT, CDR2 FQNNGV. As DNA, the CDR3 is TGTGCCAGCAGCCCACAGATCGGGACAGTTGACCAGTACTTC. Translating it yields CASSPQIGTVDQYF.

V is TRBV6-6 and J is TRBJ1-5, with D unresolved. Germline V gene lookup returns CDR1 MNHNY and CDR2 SVGAGI (reference sequence). The CDR3 is made up of 14 amino acids. V was cut by 0 bases and J by 6 bases, with 9 bases left in between. This CDR3 reads CASSYSNGFQPQHF. CDR3 coding DNA: TGTGCCAGCAGTTACTCGAACGGGTTTCAGCCCCAGCATTTT.

The chain is built from TRBV12-3 or TRBV12-4 and TRBJ2-1; D unresolved. There are 13 residues in the CDR3. With 6 bases removed from V and 9 bases from J, the gap between germline ends came to 15 bases. DNA of the CDR3: TGTGCCAGCAGCCCTTTTCCGACGGGTGAGCAGTTCTTC. It translates to CASSPFPTGEQFF.

V gene TRBV7-9 combines with J gene TRBJ1-5; D is uncertain. CDR1 is SEHNR, CDR2 FQNEAQ, per germline (reference sequence). Trimming stripped 5 bases from V and 2 bases from J, with 13 bases between. The CDR3 runs to 15 residues. The CDR3 spells CASSLDRFGNQPQHF. DNA for the CDR3: TGTGCCAGCAGCCTTGATAGATTTGGCAATCAGCCCCAGCATTTT.

The chain has TRBV4-2 and TRBJ2-1; D unresolved. V was clipped by 0 bases and J by 0 bases, with 6 bases between them. Germline V gene sequence: CDR1 LGHNA, CDR2 YNFKEQ. CDR3 length: 15 residues. CDR3 loop: CASSQERLSYNEQFF. For the CDR3, the DNA is TGTGCCAGCAGCCAAGAGCGGCTCTCCTACAATGAGCAGTTCTTC.

The chain is built from TRBV5-1 and TRBJ2-2, with TRBD2 matching over 8 bases. The V segment lost 2 bases and the J segment 3 bases; nucleotides outside the gene matches: 3. CDR3 length: 15 amino acids. Germline CDR1 and CDR2: SGHRS and YFSETQ. CDR3 in DNA: TGCGCCAGCAGCTTATCGGGAGGGGACACCGGGGAGCTGTTTTTT. Its protein is CASSLSGGDTGELFF. Full variable domain (rest looked up from reference TRBV5-1 and TRBJ2-2): KAGVTQTPRYLIKTRGQQVTLSCSPISGHRSVSWYQQTPGQGLQFLFEYFSETQRNKGNFPGRFSGRQFSNSRSEMNVSTLELGDSALYLCASSLSGGDTGELFFGEGSRLTVL.

This clone was counted between two and nine times. The rearrangement joins TRBV2 to TRBJ1-1, with unresolved D. Deletions cut 0 bases from V and 8 bases from J, with 4 bases between. Germline V lookup: CDR1 SNHLY, CDR2 FYNNEI. This CDR3 has 11 residues. CDR3 residues: CASSEAGEAFF. CDR3 DNA sequence: TGTGCCAGCAGTGAAGCGGGCGAAGCTTTCTTT.

The chain uses TRBV28 and TRBJ1-2; 7 nucleotides agree with TRBD1. Germline values: CDR1 MDHEN, CDR2 SYDVKM. CDR3 length: 14 residues. J was trimmed by 7 bases and V by 2 bases; bases with no gene match: 7. DNA for the CDR3: TGTGCCAGCAGTTTAGACCCCCGGGACAGTGGCTACACCTTC. Its protein product is CASSLDPRDSGYTF.

V usage is TRBV2 and J usage is TRBJ1-1, with D uncertain. The CDR3 sequence is 12 residues long. V was shortened by 3 bases and J by 7 bases, with 9 bases between the two germline ends. Germline V gene sequence: CDR1 SNHLY, CDR2 FYNNEI. The CDR3 region is CASSDRSGEAFF. The CDR3 DNA sequence: TGTGCCAGCAGTGATAGGTCAGGTGAAGCTTTCTTT.

V usage is TRBV5-1 and J usage is TRBJ1-1, with D unresolved. This CDR3 contains 16 residues. The V and J ends lost 1 base and 4 bases respectively, with 17 bases between them. Germline V lookup: CDR1 SGHRS, CDR2 YFSETQ. CDR3 in DNA: TGCGCCAGCAGCTTGAACAGTCAGCGGGTGGGCACTGAAGCTTTCTTT. The encoded protein is CASSLNSQRVGTEAFF.

V and J are TRBV28 and TRBJ2-5, with a tentative D call TRBD2 (5 bases). V lost 8 bases, J lost 2 bases, and 6 bases lay in between. Germline CDR1 is MDHEN and CDR2 is SYDVKM. The CDR3 loop spans 11 amino acids. The CDR3, as DNA: TGTGCCAGCTCGGGACAAGAGACCCAGTACTTC. Amino acids: CASSGQETQYF.

The chain links TRBV5-1 to TRBJ2-5; TRBD1 matches 7 bases. CDR3 size: 14 residues. Germline CDR1 and CDR2: SGHRS and YFSETQ. V was clipped by 3 bases and J by 3 bases; unmatched bases: 5. CDR3 amino acids: CASSSLTGKETQYF. For the CDR3, the DNA is TGCGCCAGCAGCTCCTTGACAGGGAAAGAGACCCAGTACTTC.

The table lists this clone with a few counts. J is TRBJ1-2 and V is TRBV5-1; no definite D call. Looked up from germline, CDR1 is SGHRS and CDR2 is YFSETQ. This CDR3 has 13 residues. Deletions cut 0 bases from V and 8 bases from J, with 11 bases between. CDR3 DNA: TGCGCCAGCAGCTTGGGGTATGAGGGCGGCTACACCTTC. Translated: CASSLGYEGGYTF. The full variable domain, with the rest looked up from reference TRBV5-1 and TRBJ1-2, is KAGVTQTPRYLIKTRGQQVTLSCSPISGHRSVSWYQQTPGQGLQFLFEYFSETQRNKGNFPGRFSGRQFSNSRSEMNVSTLELGDSALYLCASSLGYEGGYTFGSGTRLTVV.

The V call is TRBV7-9, the J call TRBJ1-4, with a possible D match to TRBD1 (6 bases). The germline CDR1 and CDR2 sequences are SEHNR and FQNEAQ (reference sequence). This CDR3 spans 19 amino acids. Between the trimmed V and J ends, which lost 0 bases and 2 bases, there was a span of 19 bases. DNA of the CDR3: TGTGCCAGCAGCTTAGCGCAGGGGCGTATTGGGTTTACTAATGAAAAACTGTTTTTT. Its protein is CASSLAQGRIGFTNEKLFF.

The chain couples TRBV27 to TRBJ1-2, with TRBD1 as a possible D gene (5 bases). V lost 3 bases to trimming and J lost 4 bases, with 9 bases between them. CDR3 length: 13 amino acids. The germline V gene has CDR1 MNHEY and CDR2 SMNVEV (reference sequence). The CDR3 DNA is TGTGCCAGCAGTTTCAGGGAGGGCTATGGCTACACCTTC. Its translation is CASSFREGYGYTF.

The chain uses TRBV28 and TRBJ1-1; 8 bases line up with TRBD1. Germline V gene sequence: CDR1 MDHEN, CDR2 SYDVKM. V was clipped by 3 bases and J by 3 bases; unmatched bases: 3. The CDR3 consists of 14 residues. The CDR3 loop reads CASSLTGVYTEAFF. The CDR3 nucleotides are TGTGCCAGCAGTTTGACAGGGGTGTACACTGAAGCTTTCTTT.

The chain carries TRBV14 and TRBJ1-2; D is unresolved. This CDR3 has 13 amino acids. Trimming took off 3 bases at V and 3 bases at J, with 8 bases between the two ends. Germline V lookup: CDR1 SGHDN, CDR2 FVKESK. The CDR3, as DNA: TGTGCCAGCAGCCAGGGCAGATACTATGGCTACACCTTC. It specifies CASSQGRYYGYTF.

The J gene is TRBJ2-6, the V gene TRBV6-2 or TRBV6-3; D is possibly TRBD2 (6 bases). V lost 1 base and J 13 bases, leaving 23 bases between the germline ends. The length of the CDR3 is 17 residues. Germline-derived CDR1 and CDR2 are MNHEY and SVGEGT. The CDR3 region has the DNA TGTGCCAGCAGTTACTACCCCTCCGCTAGCTATGGGGGGGTCCTGACTTTC. This gives the protein CASSYYPSASYGGVLTF.

J is TRBJ1-2 and V is TRBV6-5, with D hard to call. V shed 5 bases and J shed 4 bases, with 5 bases lying between them. Germline CDR1 reads MNHEY; CDR2 reads SVGAGI. The CDR3 spans 11 residues. The CDR3 sequence: CASSPLYGYTF. CDR3 nucleotide sequence: TGTGCCAGCAGTCCCCTCTATGGCTACACCTTC.